These 21 T cell receptor beta chains share one sample of origin, sequenced in a study of CD4+ T cells in melanoma. Method: immunoSEQ multiplex PCR; TCRdb's copy keeps in-frame clones and lacks some. The sample consists of about 5,000 clones, around three fifths of them appearing once. Specimen: cells from a culture (not recorded whether cultured in vitro). The receptors shown here come from a human donor with melanoma.

This clone is categorized as hyperexpanded (1% or more). The V and J genes are TRBV7-2 and TRBJ2-2, with TRBD2 identical over 9 bases. V shed 3 bases and J 1 base; nucleotides not matched to a gene: 3. There are 16 residues in the CDR3. Germline V gene sequence: CDR1 SGHTA, CDR2 FQGNSA. The CDR3 DNA sequence: TGTGCCAGCAGCTTCCCGACTAGCGGGAACACCGGGGAGCTGTTTTTT. Its protein product is CASSFPTSGNTGELFF.

This clone turned up a few times. V is TRBV28 and J is TRBJ1-1; D not resolved. Trimming stripped 6 bases from V and 0 bases from J, with 11 bases between. The V gene's germline CDR1 is MDHEN and CDR2 SYDVKM. The CDR3 spans 14 residues. The CDR3 bases are TGTGCCAGCAGCCCGAACGGAATGAACACTGAAGCTTTCTTT. Translating gives CASSPNGMNTEAFF.

V usage is TRBV11-2 and J usage is TRBJ2-1, with 8 nucleotides matching TRBD2. J lost 1 base, V lost 0 bases, and 5 bases had no gene match. CDR1 SGHAT and CDR2 FQNNGV come from the germline V gene. There are 17 residues in the CDR3. The CDR3 DNA is TGTGCCAGCAGCTTAGATCGGGGGGGCAGGTCCTACAATGAGCAGTTCTTC. As protein: CASSLDRGGRSYNEQFF.

The CDR3 here is CASSQGRVSGNTIYF. CDR3 bases: TGTGCCAGCAGCCAAGGCCGCGTATCTGGAAACACCATATATTTT. The chain joins TRBV14 to TRBJ1-3; D unclear. V gave up 1 base and J gave up 1 base, with 8 bases separating them. CDR1 and CDR2 from the germline V gene are SGHDN and FVKESK. The CDR3 runs 15 residues.

The chain combines TRBV27 with TRBJ2-7; a possible D gene is TRBD1 (6 bases). V lost 7 bases and J lost 7, with 17 bases in between. CDR3 size: 13 residues. Germline V gives CDR1 MNHEY, CDR2 SMNVEV (reference sequence). The DNA for the CDR3 is TGTGCCAGCAAACAAAGCCAGGGGTTTGAGCAGTACTTC. Encoded protein: CASKQSQGFEQYF.

This clone was found once. This chain connects TRBV3-1 (or the pseudogene TRBV3-2) to TRBJ2-5; 9 bases are a match to TRBD2. The V segment lost 1 base and the J segment 2 bases; nucleotides outside the gene matches: 26. The CDR3 covers 23 residues. Germline CDR1 is LGHDT and CDR2 is YNNKEL (reference sequence). The CDR3 spells CASSQVSGLAQWLSHGGQETQYF. The CDR3 DNA reads TGTGCCAGCAGCCAAGTATCGGGACTAGCCCAATGGCTTTCACATGGCGGACAAGAGACCCAGTACTTC.

This clone was counted between two and nine times. This chain connects TRBV5-1 to TRBJ1-2, with 7 nucleotides matching TRBD1. Germline V gene sequence: CDR1 SGHRS, CDR2 YFSETQ. Trimming removed 4 bases from V and 2 bases from J; junction bases left unmatched: 14. The CDR3 is 17 amino acids. Written as DNA, the CDR3 is TGCGCCAGCAGCGTGTCCGGGACAGTGACCATAAACTATGGCTACACCTTC. This gives the protein CASSVSGTVTINYGYTF.

The chain combines TRBV3-1 (or the pseudogene TRBV3-2) with TRBJ2-5; D assignment may be TRBD1 or TRBD2 (6 bases each). Trimming removed 1 base from V and 1 base from J, with 13 bases in between. Germline V gives CDR1 LGHDT, CDR2 YNNKEL (reference sequence). This CDR3 is built from 16 residues. Written as DNA, the CDR3 is TGTGCCAGCAGCCAAGCCCCACGGGGGCTCCAAGAGACCCAGTACTTC. Protein sequence: CASSQAPRGLQETQYF.

The rearrangement joins TRBV29-1 to TRBJ1-2; weak D call: TRBD1 (6 bases). The V end was cut by 5 bases, the J end by 6 bases, with 10 bases between. The CDR3 totals 11 residues. CDR1 SQVTM and CDR2 ANQGSEA come from the germline V gene. The CDR3 loop reads CSVLGGDGYTF. CDR3 DNA: TGCAGCGTTCTTGGGGGCGATGGCTACACCTTC.

This clone came up a few times. The chain uses TRBV7-6 and TRBJ2-7; 9 bases agree with TRBD1. Germline V CDR1 and CDR2: SGHVS, FNYEAQ. The CDR3 length is 15 residues. V shed 5 bases and J 3 bases; nucleotides not matched to a gene: 8. CDR3 sequence: CASSAYRDRVYEQYF. For the CDR3, the DNA is TGTGCCAGCAGCGCGTACCGGGACAGGGTCTACGAGCAGTACTTC.

The V gene is TRBV27, the J gene TRBJ2-3; 8 bases are a match to TRBD2. The germline V gene has CDR1 MNHEY and CDR2 SMNVEV (reference sequence). V shed 5 bases and J 6 bases; nucleotides not matched to a gene: 4. The length of the CDR3 is 13 residues. The CDR3 coding sequence is TGTGCCAGCAGTCCCGGGGGGGCTGATACGCAGTATTTT. As protein: CASSPGGADTQYF.

A single count supports this clone. The rearrangement joins TRBV7-3 to TRBJ1-1; perhaps TRBD1 as D (5 bases). Trimming took off 4 bases at V and 4 bases at J, with 16 bases between the two ends. The germline V gene has CDR1 SGHTA and CDR2 FQGTGA. The CDR3 loop spans 15 amino acids. The CDR3 protein is CASSSAGVGGTEAFF. The DNA for the CDR3 is TGTGCCAGCAGCTCGGCGGGGGTGGGGGGCACTGAAGCTTTCTTT. Full variable domain (rest looked up from reference TRBV7-3 and TRBJ1-1): GAGVSQTPSNKVTEKGKYVELRCDPISGHTALYWYRQSLGQGPEFLIYFQGTGAADDSGLPNDRFFAVRPEGSVSTLKIQRTERGDSAVYLCASSSAGVGGTEAFFGQGTRLTVV.

This clone has only a few counts. The chain joins TRBV7-8 to TRBJ2-7; D might be TRBD1 (6 bases). Trimming stripped 10 bases from V and 4 bases from J, with 17 bases between. Germline assignment: CDR1 SGHVS and CDR2 FQNEAQ. The CDR3 has 13 amino acids. The CDR3 region has the DNA TGTGCCACCACCTGGGGGCAGACGTACGAGCAGTACTTC. This gives the protein CATTWGQTYEQYF. The complete variable domain, with remaining parts taken from reference TRBV7-8 and TRBJ2-7, reads GAGVSQSPRYKVAKRGQDVALRCDPISGHVSLFWYQQALGQGPEFLTYFQNEAQLDKSGLPSDRFFAERPEGSVSTLKIQRTQQEDSAVYLCATTWGQTYEQYFGPGTRLTVT.

The chain is built from TRBV3-1 (or the pseudogene TRBV3-2) and TRBJ2-1; the D gene is possibly TRBD2 (6 bases). Germline values: CDR1 LGHDT, CDR2 YNNKEL (reference sequence). V lost 1 base and J lost 7, with 14 bases in between. CDR3 size: 15 residues. CDR3 DNA: TGTGCCAGCAGCCAAGGTAGCGGACCTCGGAATGAGCAGTTCTTC. It is translated as CASSQGSGPRNEQFF.

The chain carries TRBV4-1 and TRBJ2-7; 7 bases line up with TRBD2. The CDR3 runs to 17 residues. Germline lookup yields CDR1 MGHRA and CDR2 YSYEKL. V trimming: 0 bases; J trimming: 3 bases; junction bases outside the gene matches: 11. The CDR3 sequence is CASSQDSGRGINYEQYF. CDR3 in DNA: TGCGCCAGCAGCCAAGATTCTGGGCGGGGGATAAACTACGAGCAGTACTTC.

This chain uses TRBV6-1 with TRBJ1-6; D is undetermined. This CDR3 has 15 amino acids. Trimming cost V 2 bases and J 7 bases, with 12 bases left between them. The V gene's germline CDR1 is MNHNS and CDR2 SASEGT. CDR3 sequence (DNA): TGTGCCAGCAGTGAATTGAGGGCTCCCAATTCACCCCTCCACTTT. As protein: CASSELRAPNSPLHF.

This clone turned up a few times. The rearrangement links TRBV10-3 to TRBJ2-2; D is unresolved. The CDR3 is made up of 11 amino acids. CDR1 ENHRY and CDR2 SYGVKD come from the germline V gene. V dropped 2 bases and J dropped 7 bases, with 2 bases sitting between them. The CDR3 DNA is TGTGCCATCAGTGAGGTCGGGGAGCTGTTTTTT. Translating it yields CAISEVGELFF.

The J gene is TRBJ1-2, the V gene TRBV19; 7 bases are a match to TRBD1. The CDR3 has 16 residues. Trimming took 4 bases from V and 0 from J; bases not matched to a gene: 8. Germline CDR1 reads LNHDA; CDR2 reads SQIVND (reference sequence). CDR3 nucleotides: TGTGCCAGTAGTACAAACAGGGGATCAGCTAACTATGGCTACACCTTC. Protein sequence: CASSTNRGSANYGYTF.

The DNA of the CDR3 is TGTGCCACCAGTGATTTCGACGGGGAGCTGTTTTTT. As protein: CATSDFDGELFF. This chain connects TRBV24-1 to TRBJ2-2; no definite D call. Trimming shortened V by 1 base and J by 7 bases, and 3 bases separated the two germline ends. CDR1 and CDR2 from the germline V gene are KGHDR and SFDVKD. The length of the CDR3 is 12 residues.

V usage is TRBV3-1 (or the pseudogene TRBV3-2) and J usage is TRBJ2-1, with 16 bases that match TRBD2. Trimming removed 0 bases from V and 7 bases from J; junction bases left unmatched: 3. Germline loops: CDR1 LGHDT, CDR2 YNNKEL (reference sequence). The CDR3 totals 17 residues. The CDR3 coding sequence is TGTGCCAGCAGCCAAGACTTGGGACTAGCGGGGGGGAATGAGCAGTTCTTC. It is translated as CASSQDLGLAGGNEQFF.

The chain joins TRBV7-9 to TRBJ2-5, with D possibly matching TRBD1 (5 bases). Germline CDR1 is SEHNR and CDR2 is FQNEAQ (reference sequence). The CDR3 consists of 15 residues. Trimming took 1 base from V and 3 from J, leaving 12 bases between them. The CDR3 is CASSLVFWTKETQYF. CDR3 coding DNA: TGTGCCAGCAGCTTAGTGTTTTGGACAAAAGAGACCCAGTACTTC.